This TCR beta chain stems from a study of blood T cell repertoires in COVID-19. This CDR3 spans 15 amino acids. Germline V gene lookup returns CDR1 KGHDR and CDR2 SFDVKD. The trim removed 4 bases at V and 6 bases at J, leaving 5 bases unmatched. Details on this clone: At the DNA level, this CDR3 is encoded by other sequences in the same sample as well.

The repertoire was sequenced with immunoSEQ multiplex PCR; TCRdb's copy has only in-frame clones and lacks some. The data hold approximately 250,000 clones, with 70% to 90% observed a single time. V and J are TRBV24-1 and TRBJ2-1; 10 positions match TRBD1. This receptor was identified in a woman in her thirties or forties with acute COVID-19. Input material: PBMCs or T cells enriched from blood (not recorded which). CDR3 in amino acids: CATSDPGQGLNEQFF. The DNA for the CDR3 is TGTGCCACCAGTGACCCGGGACAGGGGCTCAATGAGCAGTTCTTC.